The clone carrying this T cell receptor (beta chain) was counted once. Its antigen remains unidentified. The data originate from a study of cytomegalovirus exposure and HLA in healthy donors. In the study overall: The use of the same platform for the roughly 110 validation repertoires and the roughly 700 first-cohort repertoires was reported by a later analysis.

Whole-study findings and limits: In vitro experiments confirmed that three CMV-associated chains were specific for CMV antigens.

TCRdb's copy holds only in-frame clones and misses some; the assay was immunoSEQ multiplex PCR. Altogether 120,000 or so clones are present, about 88% being singletons, with the ten largest covering about 4.4%. The donors were members of the validation cohort, which comprised roughly 130 subjects and was separate from the first cohort of 600 to 850 subjects. CDR1 and CDR2 (germline): LNHDA, SQIVND (reference sequence). CDR3 size: 13 residues. V was clipped by 8 bases and J by 10 bases; unmatched bases: 8. V and J are TRBV19 and TRBJ1-6; 7 positions match TRBD1. Material for sequencing was PBMCs. This receptor was identified in a man aged 18-30 years in good health and CMV-seropositive. The DNA for the CDR3 is TGTGCCAGTCGGTTACAGGGGAGATCACCCCTCCACTTT. The encoded protein is CASRLQGRSPLHF.